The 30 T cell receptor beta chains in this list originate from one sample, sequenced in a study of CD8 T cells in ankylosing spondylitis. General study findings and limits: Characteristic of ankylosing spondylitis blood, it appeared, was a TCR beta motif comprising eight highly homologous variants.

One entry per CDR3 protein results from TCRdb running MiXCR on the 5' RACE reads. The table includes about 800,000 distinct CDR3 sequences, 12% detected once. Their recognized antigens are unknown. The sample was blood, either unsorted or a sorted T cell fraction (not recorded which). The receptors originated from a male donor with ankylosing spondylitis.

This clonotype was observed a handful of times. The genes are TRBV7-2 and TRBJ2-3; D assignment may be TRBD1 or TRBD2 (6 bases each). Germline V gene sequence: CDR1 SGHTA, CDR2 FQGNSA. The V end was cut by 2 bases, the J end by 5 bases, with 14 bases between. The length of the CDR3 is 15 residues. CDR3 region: CASSLYREVGDTQYF. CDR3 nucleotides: TGTGCCAGCAGCTTATACAGGGAGGTGGGAGATACGCAGTATTTT. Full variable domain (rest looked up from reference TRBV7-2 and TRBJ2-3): GAGVSQSPSNKVTEKGKDVELRCDPISGHTALYWYRQSLGQGLEFLIYFQGNSAPDKSGLPSDRFSAERTGGSVSTLTIQRTQQEDSAVYLCASSLYREVGDTQYFGPGTRLTVL.

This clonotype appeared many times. This chain's CDR3 is CATSDLHFGGLDTQYF. The CDR3 bases are TGTGCCACCAGTGATTTGCATTTCGGGGGGCTGGATACGCAGTATTTT. The chain employs TRBV24-1 and TRBJ2-3; TRBD2 might be the D (7 bases). Germline V gene lookup returns CDR1 KGHDR and CDR2 SFDVKD. CDR3 length: 16 amino acids. V lost 0 bases and J 6 bases, leaving 15 bases between the germline ends.

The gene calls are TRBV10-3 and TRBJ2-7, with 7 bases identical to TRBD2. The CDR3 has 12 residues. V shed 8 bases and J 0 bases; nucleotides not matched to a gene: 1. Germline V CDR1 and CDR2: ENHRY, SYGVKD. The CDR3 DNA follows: TGTGCCATCCGGGGGGACTCCTACGAGCAGTACTTC. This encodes CAIRGDSYEQYF.

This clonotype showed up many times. The CDR3 loop is CASSLPRDADTQYF. CDR3 in DNA: TGTGCCAGCAGTTTGCCCAGGGATGCAGATACGCAGTATTTT. This chain connects TRBV12-3 or TRBV12-4 to TRBJ2-3; a weak D match, TRBD1 (5 bases). The CDR3 contains 14 residues. With 3 bases removed from V and 4 bases from J, the gap between germline ends came to 11 bases.

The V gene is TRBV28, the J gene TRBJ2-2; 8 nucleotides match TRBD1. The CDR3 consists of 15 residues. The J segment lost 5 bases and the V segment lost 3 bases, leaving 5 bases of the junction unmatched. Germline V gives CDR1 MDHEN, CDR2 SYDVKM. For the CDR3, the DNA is TGTGCCAGCAGTTTTGTACAGGGGGGAACCGGGGAGCTGTTTTTT. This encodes CASSFVQGGTGELFF.

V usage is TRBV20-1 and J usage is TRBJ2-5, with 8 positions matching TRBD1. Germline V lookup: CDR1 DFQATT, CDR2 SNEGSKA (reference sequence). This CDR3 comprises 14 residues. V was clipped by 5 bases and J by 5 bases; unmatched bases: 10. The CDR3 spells CSARQDREVETQYF. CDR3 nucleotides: TGCAGTGCTCGCCAGGACAGGGAAGTTGAGACCCAGTACTTC.

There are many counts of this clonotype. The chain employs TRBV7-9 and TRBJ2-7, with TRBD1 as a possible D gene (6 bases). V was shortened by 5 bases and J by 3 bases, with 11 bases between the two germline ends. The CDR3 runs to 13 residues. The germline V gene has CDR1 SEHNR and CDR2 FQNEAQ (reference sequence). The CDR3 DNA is TGTGCCAGCAGCGTAGGACAGCTCTACGAGCAGTACTTC. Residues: CASSVGQLYEQYF.

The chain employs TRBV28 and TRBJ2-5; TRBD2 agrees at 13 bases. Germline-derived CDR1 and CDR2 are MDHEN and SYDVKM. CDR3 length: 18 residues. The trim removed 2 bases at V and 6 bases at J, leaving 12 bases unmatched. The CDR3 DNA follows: TGTGCCAGCAGTTTACCCCTACTAGCGGGGGGGCGAGGAAAGACCCAGTACTTC. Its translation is CASSLPLLAGGRGKTQYF.

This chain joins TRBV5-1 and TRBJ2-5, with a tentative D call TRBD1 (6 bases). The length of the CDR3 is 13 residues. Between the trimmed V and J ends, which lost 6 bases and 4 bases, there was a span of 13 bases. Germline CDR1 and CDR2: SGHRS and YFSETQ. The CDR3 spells CASTRTDGETQYF. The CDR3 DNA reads TGCGCCAGCACCCGGACAGACGGAGAGACCCAGTACTTC.

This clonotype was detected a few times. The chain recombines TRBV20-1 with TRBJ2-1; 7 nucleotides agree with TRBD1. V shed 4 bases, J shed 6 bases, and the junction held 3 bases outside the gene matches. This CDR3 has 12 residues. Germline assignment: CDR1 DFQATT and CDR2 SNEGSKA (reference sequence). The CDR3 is CSAMTGFNEQFF. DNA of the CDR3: TGCAGTGCTATGACAGGGTTCAATGAGCAGTTCTTC.

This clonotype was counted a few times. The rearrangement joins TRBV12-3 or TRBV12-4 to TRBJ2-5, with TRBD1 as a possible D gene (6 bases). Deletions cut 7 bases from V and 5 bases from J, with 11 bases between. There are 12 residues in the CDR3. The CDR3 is CASTKGEETQYF. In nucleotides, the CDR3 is TGTGCCAGCACTAAGGGGGAGGAGACCCAGTACTTC.

In DNA form, the CDR3 reads TGCAGTGCTAGGGACCCCGGGACTAGCGGTTCTGAGCAGTTCTTC. The encoded protein is CSARDPGTSGSEQFF. V usage is TRBV20-1 and J usage is TRBJ2-1; TRBD2 matches at 11 bases. Germline V lookup: CDR1 DFQATT, CDR2 SNEGSKA (reference sequence). Unmatched junction bases numbered 10, after V lost 3 bases and J lost 9 bases. The CDR3 is made up of 15 amino acids.

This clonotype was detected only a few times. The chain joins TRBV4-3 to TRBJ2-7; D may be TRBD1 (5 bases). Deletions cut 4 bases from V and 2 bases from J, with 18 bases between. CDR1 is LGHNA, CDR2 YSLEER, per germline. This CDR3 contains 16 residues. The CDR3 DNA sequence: TGCGCCAGCAGCCCAAGATATAGAGACAGTCCCTACGAGCAGTACTTC. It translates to CASSPRYRDSPYEQYF.

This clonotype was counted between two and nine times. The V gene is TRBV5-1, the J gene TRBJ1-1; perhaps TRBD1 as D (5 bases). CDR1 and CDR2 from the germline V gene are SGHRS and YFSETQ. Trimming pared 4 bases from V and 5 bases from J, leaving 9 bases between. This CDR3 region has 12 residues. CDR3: CASSEGVTEAFF. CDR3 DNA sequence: TGCGCCAGCAGCGAAGGGGTAACTGAAGCTTTCTTT.

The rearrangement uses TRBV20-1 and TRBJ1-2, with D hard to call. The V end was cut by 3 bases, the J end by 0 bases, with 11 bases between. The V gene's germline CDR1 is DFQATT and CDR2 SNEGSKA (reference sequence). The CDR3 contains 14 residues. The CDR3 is CSASRVVANYGYTF. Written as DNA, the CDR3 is TGCAGTGCTAGTCGTGTGGTTGCTAACTATGGCTACACCTTC.

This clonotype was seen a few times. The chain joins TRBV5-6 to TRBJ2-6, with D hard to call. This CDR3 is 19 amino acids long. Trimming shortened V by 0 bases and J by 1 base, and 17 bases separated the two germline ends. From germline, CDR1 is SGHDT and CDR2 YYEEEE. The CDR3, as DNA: TGTGCCAGCAGCTTGGCCGATCAGCCTCCTGGTTCTGGGGCCAACGTCCTGACTTTC. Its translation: CASSLADQPPGSGANVLTF.

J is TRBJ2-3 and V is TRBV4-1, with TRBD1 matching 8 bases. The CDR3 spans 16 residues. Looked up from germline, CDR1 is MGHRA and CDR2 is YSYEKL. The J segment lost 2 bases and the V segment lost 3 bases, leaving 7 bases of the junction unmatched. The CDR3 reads CASSHGTGTFTDTQYF. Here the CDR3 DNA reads TGCGCCAGCAGCCATGGGACAGGCACATTCACAGATACGCAGTATTTT.

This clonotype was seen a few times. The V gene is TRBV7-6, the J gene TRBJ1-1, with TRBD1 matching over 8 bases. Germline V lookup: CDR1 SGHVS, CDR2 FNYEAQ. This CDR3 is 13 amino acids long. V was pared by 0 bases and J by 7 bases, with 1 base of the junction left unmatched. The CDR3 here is CASSLAGQGEAFF. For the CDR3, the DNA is TGTGCCAGCAGCTTAGCAGGACAGGGTGAAGCTTTCTTT.

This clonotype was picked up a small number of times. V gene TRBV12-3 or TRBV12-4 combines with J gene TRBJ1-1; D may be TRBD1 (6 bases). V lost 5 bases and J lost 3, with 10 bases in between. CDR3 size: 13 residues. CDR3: CASSRQDYTEAFF. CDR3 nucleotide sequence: TGTGCCAGCAGTCGACAGGATTACACTGAAGCTTTCTTT.

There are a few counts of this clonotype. The CDR3 spells CASSVAAMNTEAFF. The DNA for the CDR3 is TGTGCCAGCAGCGTCGCAGCTATGAACACTGAAGCTTTCTTT. J is TRBJ1-1 and V is TRBV9; no definite D call. Trimming took off 2 bases at V and 0 bases at J, with 8 bases between the two ends. CDR1 and CDR2 (germline): SGDLS, YYNGEE. This CDR3 contains 14 residues. Full variable domain (outside the CDR3, taken from reference TRBV9 and TRBJ1-1): DSGVTQTPKHLITATGQRVTLRCSPRSGDLSVYWYQQSLDQGLQFLIQYYNGEERAKGNILERFSAQQFPDLHSELNLSSLELGDSALYFCASSVAAMNTEAFFGQGTRLTVV.

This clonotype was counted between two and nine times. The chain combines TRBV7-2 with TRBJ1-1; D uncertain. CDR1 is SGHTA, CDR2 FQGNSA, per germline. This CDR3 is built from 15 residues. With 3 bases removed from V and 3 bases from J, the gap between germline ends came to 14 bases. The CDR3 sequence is CASSFLERRYTEAFF. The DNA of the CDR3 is TGTGCCAGCAGCTTTCTTGAGCGCAGGTACACTGAAGCTTTCTTT.

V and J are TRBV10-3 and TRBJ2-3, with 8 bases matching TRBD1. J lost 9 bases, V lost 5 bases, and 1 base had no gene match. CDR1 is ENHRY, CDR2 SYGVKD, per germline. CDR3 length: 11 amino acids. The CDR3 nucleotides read TGTGCCATCAGTAGACAGGGGACGCAGTATTTT. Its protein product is CAISRQGTQYF.

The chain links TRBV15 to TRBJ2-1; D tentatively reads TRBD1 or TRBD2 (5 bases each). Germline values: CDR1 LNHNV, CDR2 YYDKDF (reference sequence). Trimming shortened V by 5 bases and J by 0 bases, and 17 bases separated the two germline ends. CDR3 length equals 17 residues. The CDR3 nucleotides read TGTGCCACCAGCTTAATGTTCTCAGGGAGCTCCTACAATGAGCAGTTCTTC. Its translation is CATSLMFSGSSYNEQFF.

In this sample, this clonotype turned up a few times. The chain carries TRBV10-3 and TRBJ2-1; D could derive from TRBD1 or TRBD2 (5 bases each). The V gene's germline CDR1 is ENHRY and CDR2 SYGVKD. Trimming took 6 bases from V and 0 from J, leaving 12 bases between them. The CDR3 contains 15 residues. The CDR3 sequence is CAIRARDRSYNEQFF. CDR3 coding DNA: TGTGCCATCAGGGCTCGGGACCGCTCCTACAATGAGCAGTTCTTC.

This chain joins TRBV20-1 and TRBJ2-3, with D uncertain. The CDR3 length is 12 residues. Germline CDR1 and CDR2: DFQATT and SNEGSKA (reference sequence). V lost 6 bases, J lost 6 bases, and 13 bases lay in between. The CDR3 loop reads CSAHSRGDTQYF. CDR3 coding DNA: TGCAGTGCCCACAGTCGTGGGGATACGCAGTATTTT.

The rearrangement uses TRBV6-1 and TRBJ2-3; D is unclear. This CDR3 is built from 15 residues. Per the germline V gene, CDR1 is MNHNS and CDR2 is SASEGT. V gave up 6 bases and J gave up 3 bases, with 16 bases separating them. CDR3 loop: CASSSARGGTDTQYF. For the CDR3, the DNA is TGTGCCAGCAGCTCCGCCAGAGGTGGGACAGATACGCAGTATTTT.

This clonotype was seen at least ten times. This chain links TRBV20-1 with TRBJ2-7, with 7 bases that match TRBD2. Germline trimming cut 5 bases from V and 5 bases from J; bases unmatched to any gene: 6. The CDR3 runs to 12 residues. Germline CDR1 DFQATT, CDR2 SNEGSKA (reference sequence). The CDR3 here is CSALGLVDEQYF. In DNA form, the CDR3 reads TGCAGTGCTCTAGGACTAGTCGACGAGCAGTACTTC.

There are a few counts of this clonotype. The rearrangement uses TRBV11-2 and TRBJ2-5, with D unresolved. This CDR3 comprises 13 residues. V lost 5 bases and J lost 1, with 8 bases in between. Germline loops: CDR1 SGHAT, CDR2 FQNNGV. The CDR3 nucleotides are TGTGCCAGCAGCCCTAAGATCCAAGAGACCCAGTACTTC. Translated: CASSPKIQETQYF.

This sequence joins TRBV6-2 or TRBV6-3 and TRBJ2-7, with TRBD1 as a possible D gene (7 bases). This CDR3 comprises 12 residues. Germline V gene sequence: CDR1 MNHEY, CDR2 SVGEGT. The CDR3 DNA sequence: TGTGCTGCGGGACAGACCTCCTACGAGCAGTACTTC. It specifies CAAGQTSYEQYF.

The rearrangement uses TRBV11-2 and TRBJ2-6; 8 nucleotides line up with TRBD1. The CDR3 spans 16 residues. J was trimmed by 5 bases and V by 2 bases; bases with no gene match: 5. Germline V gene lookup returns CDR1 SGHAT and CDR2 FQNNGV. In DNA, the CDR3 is TGTGCCAGCAGCTTACAGGGGGCGCGTAGGGCCAACGTCCTGACTTTC. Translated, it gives CASSLQGARRANVLTF.